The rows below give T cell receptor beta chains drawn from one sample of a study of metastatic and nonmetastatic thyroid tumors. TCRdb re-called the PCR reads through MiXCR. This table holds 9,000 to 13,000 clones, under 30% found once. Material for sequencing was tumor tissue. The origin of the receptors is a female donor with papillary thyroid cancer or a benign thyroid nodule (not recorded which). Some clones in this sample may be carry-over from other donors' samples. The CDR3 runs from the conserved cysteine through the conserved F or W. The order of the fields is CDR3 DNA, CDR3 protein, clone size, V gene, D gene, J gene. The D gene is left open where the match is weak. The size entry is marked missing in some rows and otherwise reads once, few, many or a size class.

DNA: TGTGCCAGCAGCTTGTACGCAGGGGCAGTTGGCTACACCTTC
CDR3: CASSLYAGAVGYTF
size: many
V: TRBV5-5
D: .
J: TRBJ1-2

DNA: TGTGCCAGCAGTTTAACAGCGCCAGATACGCAGTATTTT
CDR3: CASSLTAPDTQYF
size: .
V: TRBV28
D: .
J: TRBJ2-3

DNA: TGTGCCAGCGGCGCCGAACAGGGTGGAGGATCACCCCTCCACTTT
CDR3: CASGAEQGGGSPLHF
size: few
V: TRBV6-1
D: .
J: TRBJ1-6

DNA: TGTGCCAGCAGGGTGGCAGATACGCAGTATTTT
CDR3: CASRVADTQYF
size: few
V: TRBV6-1
D: .
J: TRBJ2-3

DNA: TGCAGTGCTAGAGGGCCCGGGAAGGATACGCAGTATTTT
CDR3: CSARGPGKDTQYF
size: medium-sized
V: TRBV20-1
D: .
J: TRBJ2-3

DNA: TGTGCCAGCAGCTCGGGACTAGCGGGTCAGTACTCCAAAGAGACCCAGTACTTC
CDR3: CASSSGLAGQYSKETQYF
size: medium-sized
V: TRBV7-2
D: TRBD2
J: TRBJ2-5

DNA: TGCGCCAGCAGTGATAGGACTAGATCCTACGAGCAGTACTTC
CDR3: CASSDRTRSYEQYF
size: medium-sized
V: TRBV10-2
D: TRBD2
J: TRBJ2-7

DNA: TGTGCCAGCAGAGCGGGAGGGCGCACCGGGGAGCTGTTTTTT
CDR3: CASRAGGRTGELFF
size: few
V: TRBV6-2/TRBV6-3
D: TRBD2
J: TRBJ2-2

DNA: TGTGCCAGCTCACCACGGTTACTAGCGGGAGTATACAATGAGCAGTTCTTC
CDR3: CASSPRLLAGVYNEQFF
size: many
V: TRBV18
D: TRBD2
J: TRBJ2-1

DNA: TGTGCCAGCAGTTTACGGACAGGGGGCTGGTATGGCTACACCTTC
CDR3: CASSLRTGGWYGYTF
size: .
V: TRBV28
D: TRBD1
J: TRBJ1-2

DNA: TGTGCCAGCAGTGACAGCGGGGGGGCCACAGATACGCAGTATTTT
CDR3: CASSDSGGATDTQYF
size: few
V: TRBV6-1
D: TRBD2
J: TRBJ2-3

DNA: TGTGCCAGCAGTTACTCTGAGGACTTTTCCTACGAGCAGTACTTC
CDR3: CASSYSEDFSYEQYF
size: few
V: TRBV6-6
D: .
J: TRBJ2-7

DNA: TGTGCCAGCAGTCTCGGGGCGGGGGCGGAACGTGAGCAGTTCTTC
CDR3: CASSLGAGAEREQFF
size: hyperexpanded
V: TRBV27
D: .
J: TRBJ2-1

DNA: TGTGCCAGCAGCTTAGTGCCGGGAGAAGGCTACGAGCAGTACTTC
CDR3: CASSLVPGEGYEQYF
size: .
V: TRBV7-2
D: .
J: TRBJ2-7